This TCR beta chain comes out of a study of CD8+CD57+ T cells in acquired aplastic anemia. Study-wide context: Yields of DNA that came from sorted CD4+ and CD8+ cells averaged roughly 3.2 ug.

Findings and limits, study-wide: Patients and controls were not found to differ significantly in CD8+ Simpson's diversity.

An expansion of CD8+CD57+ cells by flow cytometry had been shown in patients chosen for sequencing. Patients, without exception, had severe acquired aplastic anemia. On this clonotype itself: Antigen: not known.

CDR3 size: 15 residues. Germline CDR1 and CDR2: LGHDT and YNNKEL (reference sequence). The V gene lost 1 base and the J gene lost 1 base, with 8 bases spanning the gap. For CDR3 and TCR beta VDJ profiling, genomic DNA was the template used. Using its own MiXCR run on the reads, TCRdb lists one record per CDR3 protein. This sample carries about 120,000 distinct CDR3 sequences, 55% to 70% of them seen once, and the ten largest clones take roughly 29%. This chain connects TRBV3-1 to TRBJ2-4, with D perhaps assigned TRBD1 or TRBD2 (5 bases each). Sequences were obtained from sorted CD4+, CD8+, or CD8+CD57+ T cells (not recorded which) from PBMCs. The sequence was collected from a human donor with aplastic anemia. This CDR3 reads CASSQGGGAKNIQYF. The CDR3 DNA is TGTGCCAGCAGCCAAGGGGGCGGGGCCAAAAACATTCAGTACTTC.